These T cell receptor beta chains were read from a single sample in a study of blood T cells in healthy people across ages. One entry per CDR3 protein, called by TCRdb with MiXCR from the 5' RACE reads. The table records roughly 800,000 distinct CDR3 sequences, around half of them present only once. Sequenced: blood. The receptors shown here come from a man older than 75 in good health. Each CDR3 is given with its conserved first and last residue. D genes are given only for firm matches. Clone size, where shown, is once, few, many, or a class for clones that have expanded.

CDR3 protein	CDR3 DNA	clone size	D gene	J gene	V gene
CASSLRQPDTQYF	TGTGCCAGCAGTTTAAGACAACCAGATACGCAGTATTTT	few	-	TRBJ2-3	TRBV28
CASSYSGGGEQYF	TGTGCCAGCAGTTATAGTGGCGGGGGTGAGCAGTACTTC	-	TRBD2	TRBJ2-5	TRBV6-5
CASSSRRDGCYEQYF	TGTGCCAGCAGTTCCCGTCGGGACGGATGTTACGAGCAGTACTTC	few	-	TRBJ2-7	TRBV21-1
CSVATSFHEQFF	TGCAGCGTAGCGACTAGTTTTCATGAGCAGTTCTTC	few	-	TRBJ2-1	TRBV29-1
CASSFSGTRGEEQYF	TGTGCCAGCAGTTTCTCGGGGACTAGGGGGGAGGAGCAGTACTTC	few	TRBD2	TRBJ2-5	TRBV27
CASSPRPGCEQYF	TGTGCCAGCAGCCCCCGACCAGGTTGCGAGCAGTACTTC	-	-	TRBJ2-7	TRBV9
CASTHSGSVYNEQFF	TGTGCCAGCACCCATAGCGGGAGTGTCTACAATGAGCAGTTCTTC	few	TRBD2	TRBJ2-1	TRBV6-1
CASSSTWTSTDTQYF	TGTGCCAGCAGCTCGACCTGGACCAGCACAGATACGCAGTATTTT	once	-	TRBJ2-3	TRBV5-5
CASSLVFGRNGVDEQYF	TGTGCCAGCAGCTTAGTATTCGGCAGGAATGGAGTAGACGAGCAGTACTTC	-	-	TRBJ2-7	TRBV7-2
CASSAPGQGFEKLFF	TGCGCCAGCAGCGCGCCGGGACAGGGTTTTGAAAAACTGTTTTTT	-	TRBD1	TRBJ1-4	TRBV4-1